The next 9 T cell receptor beta chains were all read from a single sample in a study of T cell responses to AZD1222 COVID-19 vaccine. Measured with immunoSEQ multiplex PCR; TCRdb has only the in-frame clones, and not every one. The repertoire holds around 140,000 clones, 90% to 95% seen once, with around 12% in the top ten. The starting material was peripheral blood, obtained after recovery from COVID-19. The receptors derive from an adult who had recovered from COVID-19.

The chain uses TRBV4-1 and TRBJ2-7, with 9 positions matching TRBD1. The germline CDR1 and CDR2 sequences are MGHRA and YSYEKL. Unmatched junction bases numbered 5, after V lost 4 bases and J lost 4 bases. The CDR3 is 14 amino acids. In nucleotides, the CDR3 is TGCGCCAGCAGCCTCGGGACAGGGAGTTACGAGCAGTACTTC. The encoded protein is CASSLGTGSYEQYF.

The chain joins TRBV28 to TRBJ1-4, with D unresolved. Per germline, CDR1 MDHEN and CDR2 SYDVKM. The CDR3 sequence is 14 residues long. The V end was cut by 5 bases, the J end by 4 bases, with 11 bases between. CDR3: CASSPLAINEKLFF. The CDR3 DNA sequence: TGTGCCAGCAGTCCCCTCGCGATTAATGAAAAACTGTTTTTT.

This clone was counted only a few times. The chain links TRBV21-1 to TRBJ2-5; TRBD2 is taken as the D call from the table, unchecked against the DNA. TRBV21-1 is given as a pseudogene. The CDR3 extends over 12 amino acids. CDR3 in amino acids: CASSSVQETQYF. DNA of the CDR3: TGTGCCAGCAGTTCGGTCCAAGAGACCCAGTACTTC.

V gene TRBV9 combines with J gene TRBJ2-7; TRBD1 matches 7 bases. J gave up 0 bases and V 4 bases, and 7 bases lay outside the gene matches. Germline CDR1 and CDR2: SGDLS and YYNGEE. This CDR3 contains 15 residues. The CDR3 DNA follows: TGTGCCAGCAGCAGAGAGGGGACAGCCTCCTACGAGCAGTACTTC. This translates into CASSREGTASYEQYF.

This chain links TRBV4-1 with TRBJ2-7, with TRBD1 identical over 9 bases. Germline V gene data show CDR1 as MGHRA and CDR2 as YSYEKL. V lost 6 bases to trimming and J lost 2 bases; unmatched junction nucleotides: 5. This CDR3 region has 14 residues. CDR3 sequence reads: CASSPDRGPYEQYF. CDR3 DNA sequence: TGCGCCAGCAGTCCGGACAGGGGTCCCTACGAGCAGTACTTC.

The table lists this clone with a count of one. The genes are TRBV5-1 and TRBJ2-2, with TRBD2 identical over 9 bases. Trimming removed 3 bases from V and 6 bases from J; junction bases left unmatched: 9. Germline values: CDR1 SGHRS, CDR2 YFSETQ. The CDR3 has 16 residues. CDR3 amino acids: CASSYLSGSGSGELFF. The CDR3 DNA follows: TGCGCCAGCAGCTACCTTAGCGGGAGTGGATCCGGGGAGCTGTTTTTT.

The V and J genes are TRBV7-9 and TRBJ2-1; 9 positions match TRBD2. Germline CDR1 SEHNR, CDR2 FQNEAQ (reference sequence). This CDR3 has 15 residues. V shed 5 bases and J 5 bases; nucleotides not matched to a gene: 7. CDR3 DNA sequence: TGTGCCAGCAGCCCTCGACTAGCGGCCCACAATGAGCAGTTCTTC. Its protein is CASSPRLAAHNEQFF.

The CDR3: CASTPGHEQYF. For the CDR3, the DNA is TGTGCCAGCACCCCCGGCCACGAGCAGTACTTC. The V and J genes are TRBV2 and TRBJ2-7; D ambiguous. Germline V lookup: CDR1 SNHLY, CDR2 FYNNEI. This CDR3 comprises 11 residues. With 7 bases removed from V and 5 bases from J, the gap between germline ends came to 9 bases.

This clone has only a few counts. V gene TRBV19 combines with J gene TRBJ2-3; 7 positions match TRBD1. J lost 2 bases, V lost 2 bases, and 1 base had no gene match. The germline V gene has CDR1 LNHDA and CDR2 SQIVND (reference sequence). This CDR3 is 14 amino acids long. CDR3 region: CASSITGDTDTQYF. The CDR3 bases are TGTGCCAGTAGTATAACAGGGGACACAGATACGCAGTATTTT.